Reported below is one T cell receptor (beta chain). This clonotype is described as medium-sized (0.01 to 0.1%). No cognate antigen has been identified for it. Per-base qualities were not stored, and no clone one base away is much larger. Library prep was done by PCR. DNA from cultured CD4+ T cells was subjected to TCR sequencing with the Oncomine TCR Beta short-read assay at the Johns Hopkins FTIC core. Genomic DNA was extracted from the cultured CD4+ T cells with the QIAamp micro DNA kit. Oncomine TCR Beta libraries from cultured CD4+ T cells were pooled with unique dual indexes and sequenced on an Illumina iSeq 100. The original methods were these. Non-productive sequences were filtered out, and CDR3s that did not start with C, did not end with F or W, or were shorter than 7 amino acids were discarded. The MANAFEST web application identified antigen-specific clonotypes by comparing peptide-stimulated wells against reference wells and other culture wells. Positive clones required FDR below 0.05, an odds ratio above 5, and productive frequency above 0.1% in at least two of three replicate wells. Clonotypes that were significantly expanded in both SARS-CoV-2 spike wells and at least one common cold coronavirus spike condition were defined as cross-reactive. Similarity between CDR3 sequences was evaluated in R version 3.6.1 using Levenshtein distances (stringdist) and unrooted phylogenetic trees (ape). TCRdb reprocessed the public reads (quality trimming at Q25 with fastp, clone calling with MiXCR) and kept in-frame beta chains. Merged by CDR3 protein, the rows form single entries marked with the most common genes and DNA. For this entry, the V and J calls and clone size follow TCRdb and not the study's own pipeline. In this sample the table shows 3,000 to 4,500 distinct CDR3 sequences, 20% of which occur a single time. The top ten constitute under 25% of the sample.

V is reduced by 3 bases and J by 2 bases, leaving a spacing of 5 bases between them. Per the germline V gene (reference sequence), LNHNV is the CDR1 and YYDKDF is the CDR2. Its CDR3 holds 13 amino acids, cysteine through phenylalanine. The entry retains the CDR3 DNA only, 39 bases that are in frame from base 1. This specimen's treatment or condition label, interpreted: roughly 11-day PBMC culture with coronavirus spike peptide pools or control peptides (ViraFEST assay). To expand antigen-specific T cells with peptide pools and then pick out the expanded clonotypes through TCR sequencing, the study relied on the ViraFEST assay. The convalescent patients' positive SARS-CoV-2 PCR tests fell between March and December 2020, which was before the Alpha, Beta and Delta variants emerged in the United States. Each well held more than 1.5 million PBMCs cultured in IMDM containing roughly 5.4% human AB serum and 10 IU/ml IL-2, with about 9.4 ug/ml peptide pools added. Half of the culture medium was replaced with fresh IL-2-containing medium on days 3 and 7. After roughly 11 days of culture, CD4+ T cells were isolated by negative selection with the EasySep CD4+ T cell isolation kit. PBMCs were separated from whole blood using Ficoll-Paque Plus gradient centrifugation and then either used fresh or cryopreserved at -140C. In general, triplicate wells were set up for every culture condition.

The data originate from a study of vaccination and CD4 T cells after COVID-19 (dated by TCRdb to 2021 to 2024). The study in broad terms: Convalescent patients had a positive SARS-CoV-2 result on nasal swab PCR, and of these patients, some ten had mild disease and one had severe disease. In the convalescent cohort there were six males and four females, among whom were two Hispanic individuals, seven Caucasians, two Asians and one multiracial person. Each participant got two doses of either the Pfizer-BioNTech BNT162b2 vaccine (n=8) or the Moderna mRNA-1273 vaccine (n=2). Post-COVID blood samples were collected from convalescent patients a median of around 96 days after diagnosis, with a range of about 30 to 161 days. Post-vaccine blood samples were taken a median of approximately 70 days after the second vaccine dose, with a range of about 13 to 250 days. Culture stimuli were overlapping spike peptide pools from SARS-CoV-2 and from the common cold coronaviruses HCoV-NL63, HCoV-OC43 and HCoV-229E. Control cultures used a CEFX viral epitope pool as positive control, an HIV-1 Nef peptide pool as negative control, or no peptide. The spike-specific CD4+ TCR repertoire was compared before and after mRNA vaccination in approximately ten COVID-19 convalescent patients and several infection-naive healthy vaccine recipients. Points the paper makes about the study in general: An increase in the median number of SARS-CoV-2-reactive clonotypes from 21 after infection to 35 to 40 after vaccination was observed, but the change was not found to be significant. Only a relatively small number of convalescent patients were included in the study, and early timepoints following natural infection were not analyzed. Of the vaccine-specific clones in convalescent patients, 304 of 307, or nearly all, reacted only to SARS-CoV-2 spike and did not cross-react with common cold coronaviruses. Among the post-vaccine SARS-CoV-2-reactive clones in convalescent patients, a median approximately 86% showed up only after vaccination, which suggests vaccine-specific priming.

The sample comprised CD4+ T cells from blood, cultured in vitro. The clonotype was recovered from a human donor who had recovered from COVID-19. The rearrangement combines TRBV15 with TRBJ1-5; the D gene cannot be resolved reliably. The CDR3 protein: CATSRKGNQPQHF. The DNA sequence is TGTGCCACCAGCAGGAAAGGCAATCAGCCCCAGCATTTT.